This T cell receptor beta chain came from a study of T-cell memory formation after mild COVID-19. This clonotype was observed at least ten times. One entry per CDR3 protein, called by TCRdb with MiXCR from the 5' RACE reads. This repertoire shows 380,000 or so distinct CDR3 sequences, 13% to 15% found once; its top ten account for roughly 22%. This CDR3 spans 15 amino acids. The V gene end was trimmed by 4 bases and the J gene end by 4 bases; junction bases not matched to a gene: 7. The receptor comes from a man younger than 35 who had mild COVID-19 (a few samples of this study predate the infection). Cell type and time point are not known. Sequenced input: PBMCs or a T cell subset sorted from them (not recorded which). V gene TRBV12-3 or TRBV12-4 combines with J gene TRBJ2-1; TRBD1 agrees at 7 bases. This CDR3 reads CASSSRQGRYNEQFF. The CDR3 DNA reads TGTGCCAGCAGTTCTAGACAGGGTCGGTACAATGAGCAGTTCTTC.